The 4 T cell receptor beta chains reported below all come from one sample, sequenced in a study of identifying expanded T cells in peripheral blood. Produced via immunoSEQ multiplex PCR; TCRdb's table is partial and in-frame only. The data show 97,000 or so clones, 88% seen once. The sample comprised blood. Receptors were obtained from a person aged 18-70 years in good health.

J is TRBJ2-6 and V is TRBV6-1; D is unclear. There are 15 residues in the CDR3. The V end was cut by 2 bases, the J end by 0 bases, with 5 bases between. CDR1 is MNHNS and CDR2 is SASEGT in the germline V gene. CDR3 DNA: TGTGCCAGCAGTGAAAGTAACTCTGGGGCCAACGTCCTGACTTTC. Translation gives CASSESNSGANVLTF.

This rearrangement joins TRBV7-9 to TRBJ2-3; a possible D gene is TRBD1 (5 bases). V was cut by 1 base and J by 2 bases, with 10 bases left in between. This CDR3 has 15 residues. Germline V gene sequence: CDR1 SEHNR, CDR2 FQNEAQ (reference sequence). The CDR3 loop is CASSLGGITTDTQYF. In DNA, the CDR3 is TGTGCCAGCAGCTTAGGGGGCATTACCACAGATACGCAGTATTTT.

This rearrangement joins TRBV7-2 to TRBJ2-1; 8 bases map to TRBD1. Trimming cost V 5 bases and J 7 bases; bases outside gene matches: 7. The germline V gene encodes CDR1 SGHTA and CDR2 FQGNSA. This CDR3 has 14 residues. The CDR3 DNA reads TGTGCCAGCAGCCCTAGGACAGGGAGGAATGAGCAGTTCTTC. Its protein product is CASSPRTGRNEQFF. The full variable domain, in which reference TRBV7-2 and TRBJ2-1 provide the parts outside the CDR3, is GAGVSQSPSNKVTEKGKDVELRCDPISGHTALYWYRQSLGQGLEFLIYFQGNSAPDKSGLPSDRFSAERTGGSVSTLTIQRTQQEDSAVYLCASSPRTGRNEQFFGPGTRLTVL.

This chain uses TRBV4-3 with TRBJ2-3; TRBD2 matches at 8 bases. CDR1 is LGHNA, CDR2 YSLEER, per germline. V was pared by 4 bases and J by 6 bases, with 9 bases of the junction left unmatched. The CDR3 sequence is 15 residues long. The CDR3 DNA is TGCGCCAGCAGCCGAGACACCGGGACTAGGGATACGCAGTATTTT. It yields the protein CASSRDTGTRDTQYF.